The entry below describes one TCR beta chain. Its target is unknown. The sample belongs to a study of memory CD4+ T cells and cytomegalovirus serostatus. General study findings and limits: 67 of 164 known CMV-associated TCRbeta sequences appeared in CD4+ memory.

Between the trimmed V and J ends, which lost 0 bases and 5 bases, there was a span of 11 bases. Germline CDR1 SGHNT, CDR2 YYREEE (reference sequence). This CDR3 spans 14 amino acids. TCRdb keeps only in-frame clones here, not all; method: immunoSEQ multiplex PCR. The sample gives roughly 86,000 clones, about four fifths of which show up once; 3.6% is in the top ten. The sort gate was single viable CD3+CD4+CD8-CD45RO+ cells for memory CD4+ T cells. Positive selection with CD4 microbeads enriched total CD4+ T cells. The sequence derives from an adult in good health and CMV-seropositive. Sequencing was performed on memory CD4+ T cells from blood. V is TRBV5-4 and J is TRBJ1-1; perhaps TRBD1 as D (6 bases). DNA for the CDR3: TGTGCCAGCAGCTTGGGGGGGGCAACGACTGAAGCTTTCTTT. This translates into CASSLGGATTEAFF.